This T cell receptor (beta chain) was recovered during a study of blood T cells in healthy people across ages. Study-level points and caveats: More naive CD4+ cells and higher diversity marked long-lived donors relative to aged donors.

A remark on this clonotype: Its specificity is not known.

Combining a sample-barcoded 5' primer with a J-beta primer mix, a second PCR ran for roughly 7 to 12 cycles. Each of the samples gave a minimum of 2.5 million paired-end reads that contained CDR3. TCRdb itself ran the 5' RACE reads through MiXCR, one entry per CDR3 protein. Seen here are roughly 800,000 distinct CDR3 sequences, roughly 24% observed once, and the top ten hold about 3%. V lost 6 bases to trimming and J lost 0 bases, with 6 bases between them. Looked up from germline, CDR1 is MNHEY and CDR2 is SMNVEV (reference sequence). This CDR3 is 13 amino acids long. The sample was also reused in another study, on T cells of mothers and their children. Per that study: Reads obtained per mother exceeded 8.5 million TCR beta CDR3 reads, with approximately 3 million obtained per child.

The sequencing input was blood. The clonotype was recovered from a boy younger than 18 in good health. This chain uses TRBV27 with TRBJ1-5, with D hard to call. The chain's CDR3 is CASRQYSNQPQHF. The CDR3 bases are TGTGCCAGCAGGCAGTATAGCAATCAGCCCCAGCATTTT.